This TCR beta chain was documented in a study of response to subunit inactivated influenza vaccine. TCRdb passed the RT-PCR reads through MiXCR, listing each CDR3 protein once. The sample holds 300,000 to 350,000 distinct CDR3 sequences, around 22% seen once. Germline CDR1 SGHDT, CDR2 YYEEEE. The CDR3 sequence is 12 residues long. Trimming took off 6 bases at V and 11 bases at J, with 17 bases between the two ends. The TCR originated in a man aged 45 to 70 who received an inactivated influenza vaccine. The sequencing used PBMCs from blood, collected 21 months after vaccination. This sequence joins TRBV5-6 and TRBJ1-1; the D is unclear. The CDR3 bases are TGTGCCAGCACCTCCGGGATCGGGGAGGCTTTCTTT. Its translation: CASTSGIGEAFF.